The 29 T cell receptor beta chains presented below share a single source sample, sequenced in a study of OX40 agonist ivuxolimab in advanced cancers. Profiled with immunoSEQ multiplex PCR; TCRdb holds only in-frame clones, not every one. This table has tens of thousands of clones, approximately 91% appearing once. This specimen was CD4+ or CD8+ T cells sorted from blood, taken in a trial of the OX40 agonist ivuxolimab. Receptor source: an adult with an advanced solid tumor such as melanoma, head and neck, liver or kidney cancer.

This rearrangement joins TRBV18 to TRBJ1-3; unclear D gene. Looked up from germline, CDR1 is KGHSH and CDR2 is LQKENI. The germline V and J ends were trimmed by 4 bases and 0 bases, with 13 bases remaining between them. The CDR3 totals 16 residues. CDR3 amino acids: CASSLGPSSSGNTIYF. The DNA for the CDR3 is TGTGCCAGCTCACTAGGACCGAGCAGCTCTGGAAACACCATATATTTT.

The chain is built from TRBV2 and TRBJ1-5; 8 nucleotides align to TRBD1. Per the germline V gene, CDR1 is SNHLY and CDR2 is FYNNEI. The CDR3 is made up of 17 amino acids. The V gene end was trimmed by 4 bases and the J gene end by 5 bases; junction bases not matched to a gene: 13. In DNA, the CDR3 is TGTGCCAGCAGTGCAACAACCAGGGGGCTCAGGGATCAGCCCCAGCATTTT. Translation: CASSATTRGLRDQPQHF.

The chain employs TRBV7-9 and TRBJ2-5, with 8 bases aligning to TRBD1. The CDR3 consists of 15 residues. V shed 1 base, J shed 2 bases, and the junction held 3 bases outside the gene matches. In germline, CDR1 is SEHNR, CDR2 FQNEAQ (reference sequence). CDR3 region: CASSLGDRSQETQYF. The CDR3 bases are TGTGCCAGCAGCTTAGGGGACAGGTCTCAAGAGACCCAGTACTTC.

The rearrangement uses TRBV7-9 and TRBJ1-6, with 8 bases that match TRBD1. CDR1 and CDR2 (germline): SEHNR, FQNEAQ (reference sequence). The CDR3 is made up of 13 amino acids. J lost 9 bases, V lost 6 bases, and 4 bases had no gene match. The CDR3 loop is CASRGTGGSPLHF. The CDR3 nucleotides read TGTGCCAGCAGGGGGACAGGCGGTTCACCCCTCCACTTT.

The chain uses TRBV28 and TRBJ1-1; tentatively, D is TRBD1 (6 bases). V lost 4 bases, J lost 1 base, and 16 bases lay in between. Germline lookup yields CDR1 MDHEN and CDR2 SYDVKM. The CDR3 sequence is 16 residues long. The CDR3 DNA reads TGTGCCAGCAGTTATGTAGAGGGGGTTTCGAACACTGAAGCTTTCTTT. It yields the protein CASSYVEGVSNTEAFF.

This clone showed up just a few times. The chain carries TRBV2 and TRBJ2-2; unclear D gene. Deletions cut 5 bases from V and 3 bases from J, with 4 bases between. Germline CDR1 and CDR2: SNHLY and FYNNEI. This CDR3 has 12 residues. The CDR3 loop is CASSLDTGELFF. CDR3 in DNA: TGTGCCAGCAGTTTGGACACCGGGGAGCTGTTTTTT.

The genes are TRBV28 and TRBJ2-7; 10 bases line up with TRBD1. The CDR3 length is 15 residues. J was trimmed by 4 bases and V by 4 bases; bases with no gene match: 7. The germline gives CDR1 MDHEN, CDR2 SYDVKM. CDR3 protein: CASSYPGQGPYEQYF. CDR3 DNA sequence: TGTGCCAGCAGTTACCCGGGACAGGGGCCATACGAGCAGTACTTC. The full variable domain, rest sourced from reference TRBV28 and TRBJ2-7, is DVKVTQSSRYLVKRTGEKVFLECVQDMDHENMFWYRQDPGLGLRLIYFSYDVKMKEKGDIPEGYSVSREKKERFSLILESASTNQTSMYLCASSYPGQGPYEQYFGPGTRLTVT.

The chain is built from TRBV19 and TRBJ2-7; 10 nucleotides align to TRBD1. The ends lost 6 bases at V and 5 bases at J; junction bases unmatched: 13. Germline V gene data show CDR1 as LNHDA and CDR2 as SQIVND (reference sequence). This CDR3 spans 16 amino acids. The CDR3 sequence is CASSIRPGQGWNEQYF. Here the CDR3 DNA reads TGTGCCAGTAGCATCCGCCCGGGACAGGGGTGGAACGAGCAGTACTTC.

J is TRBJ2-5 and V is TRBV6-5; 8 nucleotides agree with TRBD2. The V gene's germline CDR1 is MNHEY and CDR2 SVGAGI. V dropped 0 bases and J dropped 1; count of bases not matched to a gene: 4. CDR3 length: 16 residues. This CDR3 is CASSYSTSGTQETQYF. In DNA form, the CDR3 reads TGTGCCAGCAGTTACTCTACTAGCGGAACCCAAGAGACCCAGTACTTC.

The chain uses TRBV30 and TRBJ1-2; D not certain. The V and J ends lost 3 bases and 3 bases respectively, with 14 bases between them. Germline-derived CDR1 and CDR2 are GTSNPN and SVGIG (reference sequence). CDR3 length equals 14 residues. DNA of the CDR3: TGTGCCTGGAGCACGGGCTCCCCGGACTATGGCTACACCTTC. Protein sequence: CAWSTGSPDYGYTF.

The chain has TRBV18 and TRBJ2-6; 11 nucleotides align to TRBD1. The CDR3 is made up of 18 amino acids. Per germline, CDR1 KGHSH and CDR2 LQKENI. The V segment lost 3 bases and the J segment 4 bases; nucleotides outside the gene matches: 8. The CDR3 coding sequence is TGTGCCAGCTCACCTCCCGGGACAGGGGGAGCAGGGGCCAACGTCCTGACTTTC. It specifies CASSPPGTGGAGANVLTF.

The CDR3 here is CASSLIRTSGGSYEQYF. CDR3 nucleotides: TGTGCCAGCTCACTCATACGGACTAGCGGGGGGTCCTACGAGCAGTACTTC. The chain combines TRBV18 with TRBJ2-7; TRBD2 agrees at 14 bases. Trimming took 4 bases from V and 1 from J; bases not matched to a gene: 6. The CDR3 is 17 residues long. Germline CDR1 reads KGHSH; CDR2 reads LQKENI. Looking up the rest from reference TRBV18 and TRBJ2-7 gives the full variable domain: NAGVMQNPRHLVRRRGQEARLRCSPMKGHSHVYWYRQLPEEGLKFMVYLQKENIIDESGMPKERFSAEFPKEGPSILRIQQVVRGDSAAYFCASSLIRTSGGSYEQYFGPGTRLTVT.

The CDR3 nucleotides read TGTGCCAGCAGGCCTTACACCGGGACAGGGAATGTTGGCTATGGCTACACCTTC. Protein: CASRPYTGTGNVGYGYTF. The chain couples TRBV27 to TRBJ1-2; 9 nucleotides align to TRBD1. The CDR3 is 18 residues long. Germline CDR1 MNHEY, CDR2 SMNVEV (reference sequence). The ends lost 6 bases at V and 4 bases at J; junction bases unmatched: 18.

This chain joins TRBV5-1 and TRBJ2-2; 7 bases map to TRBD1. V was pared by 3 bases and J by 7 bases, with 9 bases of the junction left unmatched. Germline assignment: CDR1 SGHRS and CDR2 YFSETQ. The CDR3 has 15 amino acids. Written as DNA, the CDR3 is TGCGCCAGCAGCTACCGACAGGGCGGAGGCGGGGAGCTGTTTTTT. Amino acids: CASSYRQGGGGELFF.

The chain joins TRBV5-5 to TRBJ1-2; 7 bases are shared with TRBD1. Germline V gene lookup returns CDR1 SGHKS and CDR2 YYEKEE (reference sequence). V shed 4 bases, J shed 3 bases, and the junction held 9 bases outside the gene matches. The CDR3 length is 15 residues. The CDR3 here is CASSVLQGGDYGYTF. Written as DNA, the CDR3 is TGTGCCAGCAGCGTCCTCCAGGGGGGCGACTATGGCTACACCTTC.

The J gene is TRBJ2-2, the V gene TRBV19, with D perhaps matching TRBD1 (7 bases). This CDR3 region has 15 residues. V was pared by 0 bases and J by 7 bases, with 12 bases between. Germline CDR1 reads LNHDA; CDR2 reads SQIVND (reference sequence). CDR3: CASSIDQGGDGELFF. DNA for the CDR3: TGTGCCAGTAGTATAGATCAGGGGGGAGACGGGGAGCTGTTTTTT.

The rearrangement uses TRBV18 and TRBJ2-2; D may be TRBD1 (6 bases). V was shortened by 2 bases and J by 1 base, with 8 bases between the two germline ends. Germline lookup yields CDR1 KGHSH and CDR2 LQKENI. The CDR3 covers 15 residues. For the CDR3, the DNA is TGTGCCAGCTCACCATCGGACAGGAACACCGGGGAGCTGTTTTTT. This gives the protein CASSPSDRNTGELFF.

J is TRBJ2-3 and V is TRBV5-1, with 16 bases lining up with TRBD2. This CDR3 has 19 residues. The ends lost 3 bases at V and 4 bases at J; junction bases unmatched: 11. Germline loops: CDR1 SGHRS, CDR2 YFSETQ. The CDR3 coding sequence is TGCGCCAGCAGCTCGAACCTCGGGACTAGCGGGAGGGGGGCAGATACGCAGTATTTT. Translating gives CASSSNLGTSGRGADTQYF.

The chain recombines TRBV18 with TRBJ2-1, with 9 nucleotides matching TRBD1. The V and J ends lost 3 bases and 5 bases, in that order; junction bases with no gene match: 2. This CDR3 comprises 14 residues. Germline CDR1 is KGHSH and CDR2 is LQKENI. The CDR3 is CASSPRTGDNEQFF. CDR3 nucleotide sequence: TGTGCCAGCTCACCCCGGACAGGGGACAATGAGCAGTTCTTC.

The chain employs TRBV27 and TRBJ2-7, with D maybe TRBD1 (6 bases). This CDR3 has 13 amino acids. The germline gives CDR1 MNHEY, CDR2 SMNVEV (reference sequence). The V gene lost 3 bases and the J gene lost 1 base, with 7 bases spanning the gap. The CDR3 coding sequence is TGTGCCAGCAGTTTCGGACAGTCCTACGAGCAGTACTTC. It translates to CASSFGQSYEQYF.

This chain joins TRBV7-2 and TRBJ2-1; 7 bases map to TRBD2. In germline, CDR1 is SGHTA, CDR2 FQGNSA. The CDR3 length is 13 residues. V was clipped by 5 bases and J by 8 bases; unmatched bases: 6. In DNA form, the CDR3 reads TGTGCCAGCAGCCGGACTAGATCTGATGAGCAGTTCTTC. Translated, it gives CASSRTRSDEQFF. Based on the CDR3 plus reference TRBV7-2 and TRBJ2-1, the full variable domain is GAGVSQSPSNKVTEKGKDVELRCDPISGHTALYWYRQSLGQGLEFLIYFQGNSAPDKSGLPSDRFSAERTGGSVSTLTIQRTQQEDSAVYLCASSRTRSDEQFFGPGTRLTVL.

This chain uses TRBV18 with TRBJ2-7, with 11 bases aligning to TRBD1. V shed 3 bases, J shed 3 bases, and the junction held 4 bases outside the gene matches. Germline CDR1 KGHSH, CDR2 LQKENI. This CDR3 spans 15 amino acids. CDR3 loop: CASSPGQGALYEQYF. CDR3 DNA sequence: TGTGCCAGCTCACCTGGACAGGGGGCCCTCTACGAGCAGTACTTC. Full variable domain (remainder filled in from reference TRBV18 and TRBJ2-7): NAGVMQNPRHLVRRRGQEARLRCSPMKGHSHVYWYRQLPEEGLKFMVYLQKENIIDESGMPKERFSAEFPKEGPSILRIQQVVRGDSAAYFCASSPGQGALYEQYFGPGTRLTVT.

The CDR3 loop is CASSEGTGETQYF. CDR3 bases: TGTGCCAGCAGTGAGGGGACAGGGGAGACCCAGTACTTC. This chain joins TRBV2 and TRBJ2-5, with 9 bases identical to TRBD1. V lost 3 bases, J lost 5 bases, and 1 base stayed unmatched. The germline V gene encodes CDR1 SNHLY and CDR2 FYNNEI. The CDR3 totals 13 residues.

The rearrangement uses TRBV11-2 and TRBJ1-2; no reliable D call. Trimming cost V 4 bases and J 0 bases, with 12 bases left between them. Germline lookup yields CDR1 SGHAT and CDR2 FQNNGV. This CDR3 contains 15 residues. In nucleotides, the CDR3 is TGTGCCAGCAGCTCCAGGCTTCAAGCTAACTATGGCTACACCTTC. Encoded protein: CASSSRLQANYGYTF.

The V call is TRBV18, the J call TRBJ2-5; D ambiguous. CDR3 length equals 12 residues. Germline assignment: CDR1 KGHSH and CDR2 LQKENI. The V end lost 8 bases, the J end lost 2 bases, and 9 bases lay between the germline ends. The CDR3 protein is CASTATQETQYF. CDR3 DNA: TGTGCCAGCACAGCGACACAAGAGACCCAGTACTTC.

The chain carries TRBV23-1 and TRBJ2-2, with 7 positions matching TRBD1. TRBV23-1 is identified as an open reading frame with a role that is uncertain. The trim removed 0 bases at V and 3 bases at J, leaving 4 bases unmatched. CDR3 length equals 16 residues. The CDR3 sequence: CASSQSVTGHTGELFF. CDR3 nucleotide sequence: TGCGCCAGCAGTCAATCCGTGACAGGGCACACCGGGGAGCTGTTTTTT.

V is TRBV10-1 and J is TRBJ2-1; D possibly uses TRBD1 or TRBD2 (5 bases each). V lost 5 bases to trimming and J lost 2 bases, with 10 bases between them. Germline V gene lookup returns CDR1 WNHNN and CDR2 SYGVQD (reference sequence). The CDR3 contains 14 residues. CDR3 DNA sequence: TGCGCCAGCAGTCTCCAGGGAGCCTACAATGAGCAGTTCTTC. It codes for CASSLQGAYNEQFF.

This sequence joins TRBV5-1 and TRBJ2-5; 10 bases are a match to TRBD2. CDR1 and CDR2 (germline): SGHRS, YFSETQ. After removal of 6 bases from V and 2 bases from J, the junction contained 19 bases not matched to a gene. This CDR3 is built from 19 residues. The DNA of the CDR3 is TGCGCCAGCAAGCGCCGTGCTAGCGGGAGTTTCCGGGGGCAAGAGACCCAGTACTTC. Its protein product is CASKRRASGSFRGQETQYF.

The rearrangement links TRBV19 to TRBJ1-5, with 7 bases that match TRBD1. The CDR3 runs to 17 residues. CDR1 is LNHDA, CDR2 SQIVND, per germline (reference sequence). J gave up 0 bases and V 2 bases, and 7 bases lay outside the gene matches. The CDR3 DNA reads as TGTGCCAGTAGTATAAGGGGACAGCCGGATAGCAATCAGCCCCAGCATTTT. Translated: CASSIRGQPDSNQPQHF.